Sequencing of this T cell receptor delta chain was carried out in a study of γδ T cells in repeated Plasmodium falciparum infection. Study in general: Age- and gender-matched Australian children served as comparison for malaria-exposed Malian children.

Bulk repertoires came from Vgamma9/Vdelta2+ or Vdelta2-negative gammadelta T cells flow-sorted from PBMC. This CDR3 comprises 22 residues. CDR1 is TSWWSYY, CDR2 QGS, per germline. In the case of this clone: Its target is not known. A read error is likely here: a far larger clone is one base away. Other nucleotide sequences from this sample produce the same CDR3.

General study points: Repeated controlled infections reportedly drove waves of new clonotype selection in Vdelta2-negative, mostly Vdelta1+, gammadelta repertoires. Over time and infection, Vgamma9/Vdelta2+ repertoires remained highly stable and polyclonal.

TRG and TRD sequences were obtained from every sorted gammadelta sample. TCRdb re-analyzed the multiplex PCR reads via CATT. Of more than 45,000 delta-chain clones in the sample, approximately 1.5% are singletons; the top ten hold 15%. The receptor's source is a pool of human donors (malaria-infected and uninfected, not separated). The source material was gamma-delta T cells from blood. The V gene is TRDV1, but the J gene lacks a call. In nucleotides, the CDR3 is TGTGCTCTTGGGGGCCTCCCTTTTCCCGAAAGGCGACCCACGAAGAAGACCGATAAACTCATCTTC. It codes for CALGGLPFPERRPTKKTDKLIF.